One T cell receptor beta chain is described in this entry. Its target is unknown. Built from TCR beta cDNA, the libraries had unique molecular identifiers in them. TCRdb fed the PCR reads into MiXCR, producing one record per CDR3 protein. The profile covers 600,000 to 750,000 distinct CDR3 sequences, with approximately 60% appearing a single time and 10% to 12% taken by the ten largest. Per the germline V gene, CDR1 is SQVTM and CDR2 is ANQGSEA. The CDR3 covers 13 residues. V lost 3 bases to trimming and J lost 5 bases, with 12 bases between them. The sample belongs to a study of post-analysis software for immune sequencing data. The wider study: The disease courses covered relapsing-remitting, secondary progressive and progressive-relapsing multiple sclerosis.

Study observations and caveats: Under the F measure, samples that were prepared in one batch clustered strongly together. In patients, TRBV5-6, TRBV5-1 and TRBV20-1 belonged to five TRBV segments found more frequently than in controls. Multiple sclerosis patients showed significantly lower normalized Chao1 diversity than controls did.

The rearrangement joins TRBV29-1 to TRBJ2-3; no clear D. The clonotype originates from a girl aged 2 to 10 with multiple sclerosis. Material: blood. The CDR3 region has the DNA TGCAGCGTTGATTACACCTTGGAAGATACGCAGTATTTT. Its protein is CSVDYTLEDTQYF.